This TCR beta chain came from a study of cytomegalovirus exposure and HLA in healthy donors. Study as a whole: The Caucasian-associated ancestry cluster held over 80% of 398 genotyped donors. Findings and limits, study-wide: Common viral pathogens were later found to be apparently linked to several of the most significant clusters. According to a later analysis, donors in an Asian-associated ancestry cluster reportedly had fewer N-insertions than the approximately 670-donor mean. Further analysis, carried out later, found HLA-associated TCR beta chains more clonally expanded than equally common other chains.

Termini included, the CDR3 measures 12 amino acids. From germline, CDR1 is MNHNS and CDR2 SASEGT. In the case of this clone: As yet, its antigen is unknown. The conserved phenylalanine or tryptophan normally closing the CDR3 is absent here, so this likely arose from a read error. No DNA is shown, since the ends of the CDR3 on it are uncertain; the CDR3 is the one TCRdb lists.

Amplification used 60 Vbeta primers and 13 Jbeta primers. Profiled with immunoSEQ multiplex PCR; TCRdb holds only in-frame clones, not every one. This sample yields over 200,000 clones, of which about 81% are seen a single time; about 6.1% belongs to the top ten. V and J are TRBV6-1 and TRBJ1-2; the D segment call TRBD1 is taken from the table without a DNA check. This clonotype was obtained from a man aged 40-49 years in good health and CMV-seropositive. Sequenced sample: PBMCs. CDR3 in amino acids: CASSERDRGPFL.